The rows below give T cell receptor beta chains drawn from one sample of a study of radiotherapy plus CTLA-4 blockade in lung cancer. Data came from immunoSEQ multiplex PCR; TCRdb stores just in-frame clones and leaves some out. The sample holds some 100,000 clones, roughly 80% seen once. The sample was peripheral blood, taken from a patient treated with radiotherapy plus ipilimumab. Source of these receptors: a human donor with non-small cell lung cancer who had a partial response to radiotherapy plus ipilimumab. The CDR3 runs from the conserved cysteine through the conserved F or W. D genes are given only for firm matches. For some rows the clone size is stated as once, few or many, or as a class when expanded; others skip it.

v_call	clone_size	d_call	j_call	cdr3_aa	cdr3_nt
TRBV5-1	.	.	TRBJ1-1	CASSLRGWGNTEAFF	TGCGCCAGCAGCTTGCGAGGGTGGGGGAACACTGAAGCTTTCTTT
TRBV7-2	.	TRBD1	TRBJ2-5	CASSLGTGPQETQYF	TGTGCCAGCAGCTTAGGGACAGGCCCGCAAGAGACCCAGTACTTC
TRBV7-7	.	TRBD2	TRBJ2-3	CASSLGLAGDTQYF	TGTGCTAGCAGCTTAGGACTAGCGGGAGATACGCAGTATTTT
TRBV4-1	.	.	TRBJ2-3	CASSQVGSFSDTQYF	TGCGCCAGCAGCCAAGTTGGTAGCTTCTCAGATACGCAGTATTTT
TRBV27	.	.	TRBJ1-6	CASSFSGAPLHF	TGTGCCAGCAGTTTTTCAGGCGCGCCCCTCCACTTT
TRBV6-6	.	.	TRBJ1-2	CASSFTELDGYTF	TGTGCCAGCAGTTTTACGGAGTTGGATGGCTACACCTTC
TRBV14	.	.	TRBJ1-1	CASSQRTANTEAFF	TGTGCCAGCAGCCAGCGGACAGCGAACACTGAAGCTTTCTTT
TRBV6-4	.	TRBD1	TRBJ1-1	CASSNTGGTEAFF	TGTGCCAGCAGTAATACAGGGGGCACTGAAGCTTTCTTT
TRBV4-1	once	TRBD2	TRBJ2-1	CASSPGTSGRVYNEQFF	TGCGCCAGCAGTCCCGGGACTAGCGGGAGGGTGTACAATGAGCAGTTCTTC
TRBV6-5	.	TRBD2	TRBJ2-3	CASSYSGRADTQYF	TGTGCCAGCAGTTACTCGGGGAGGGCAGATACGCAGTATTTT
TRBV27	.	.	TRBJ2-1	CASSFLTPTYNEQFF	TGTGCCAGCAGTTTTCTAACCCCCACTTACAATGAGCAGTTCTTC
TRBV2	.	TRBD1	TRBJ1-3	CASNLDRGSGNTIYF	TGTGCCAGCAACCTGGACAGGGGATCTGGAAACACCATATATTTT
TRBV29-1	many	.	TRBJ2-4	CSVEDGNRAQNIQYF	TGCAGCGTTGAAGATGGGAACAGGGCTCAAAACATTCAGTACTTC
TRBV4-1	.	TRBD2	TRBJ2-1	CASSHGRDSYNEQFF	TGCGCCAGCAGCCATGGGAGGGACTCCTACAATGAGCAGTTCTTC
TRBV28	.	.	TRBJ2-3	CASSLGLLGDTQYF	TGTGCCAGCAGTTTAGGCTTGCTTGGAGATACGCAGTATTTT
TRBV7-6	.	TRBD1	TRBJ1-5	CASSATGTARNQPQHF	TGTGCCAGCAGCGCAACCGGGACAGCAAGAAATCAGCCCCAGCATTTT
TRBV9	.	TRBD1	TRBJ2-5	CASSLGTGRVETQYF	TGTGCCAGCAGCTTAGGGACAGGGCGGGTGGAGACCCAGTACTTC
TRBV20-1	.	.	TRBJ1-5	CSARDRRAQHF	TGCAGTGCTAGAGATAGGAGGGCCCAGCATTTT
TRBV28	.	.	TRBJ1-5	CASSRRDFNQPQHF	TGTGCCAGCAGTCGACGGGATTTCAATCAGCCCCAGCATTTT
TRBV7-8	.	TRBD2	TRBJ2-2	CASSQVGLAGSVGELFF	TGTGCCAGCAGCCAAGTCGGTCTAGCGGGCTCCGTCGGGGAGCTGTTTTTT
TRBV18	.	.	TRBJ2-2	CASSELRSTGELFF	TGTGCCAGCTCAGAGTTGAGGTCCACCGGGGAGCTGTTTTTT
TRBV5-1	.	TRBD1	TRBJ2-5	CASSVNGQGGEQYF	TGCGCCAGCAGCGTAAATGGACAGGGTGGGGAGCAGTACTTC
TRBV6-6	.	TRBD1	TRBJ1-1	CASSSKDRDNTEAFF	TGTGCCAGCAGTTCGAAAGACAGGGACAACACTGAAGCTTTCTTT
TRBV27	.	TRBD2	TRBJ2-1	CATLLAGGDYNEQFF	TGTGCCACTTTACTAGCGGGAGGCGACTACAATGAGCAGTTCTTC
TRBV5-6	.	TRBD1	TRBJ2-6	CASSFWDRDVLTF	TGTGCCAGCAGCTTCTGGGACAGGGATGTTCTGACTTTC